The 10 T cell receptor beta chains below were found in one sample sequenced in a study of T cells in Graves' hyperthyroidism and ophthalmopathy. Regions amplified from RNA transcripts were the TCR beta CDR3 regions. The HTBI primer set served for first-round RT-PCR of the TCR CDR3. Each CDR3 protein is one row after TCRdb ran MiXCR on the multiplex PCR reads. The sample shows under 350,000 distinct CDR3 sequences, over 20% of them seen only once. The source material was blood. The receptors originated from a woman between 45 and 60 years old with Graves' hyperthyroidism.

This clonotype was seen repeatedly, ten times or more. The J gene is TRBJ1-3, the V gene TRBV7-9; D uncertain. The CDR3 is 16 amino acids. V was trimmed by 6 bases and J by 0 bases, leaving 15 bases between them. Germline CDR1 reads SEHNR; CDR2 reads FQNEAQ (reference sequence). CDR3 sequence: CASSPQTGGSGNTIYF. DNA for the CDR3: TGTGCCAGCAGTCCACAGACCGGTGGCTCTGGAAACACCATATATTTT.

The sample holds many counts of this clonotype. The J gene is TRBJ1-4, the V gene TRBV7-3, with D uncertain. V was trimmed by 6 bases and J by 8 bases, leaving 19 bases between them. The CDR3 covers 15 residues. Germline V lookup: CDR1 SGHTA, CDR2 FQGTGA. The CDR3 region has the DNA TGTGCCAGCAGTAGTATCTCGGGGTCTCGAGAAAAACTGTTTTTT. It translates to CASSSISGSREKLFF.

This clonotype has only a few counts. This chain connects TRBV19 to TRBJ2-1; 9 bases fit TRBD2. The ends lost 4 bases at V and 5 bases at J; junction bases unmatched: 9. CDR3 size: 16 residues. The germline CDR1 and CDR2 sequences are LNHDA and SQIVND (reference sequence). The CDR3 DNA reads as TGTGCCAGTAGTAGAATAGCGGGAGCTGCCCACAATGAGCAGTTCTTC. This encodes CASSRIAGAAHNEQFF. Supplemented by reference TRBV19 and TRBJ2-1, the full variable domain reads DGGITQSPKYLFRKEGQNVTLSCEQNLNHDAMYWYRQDPGQGLRLIYYSQIVNDFQKGDIAEGYSVSREKKESFPLTVTSAQKNPTAFYLCASSRIAGAAHNEQFFGPGTRLTVL.

The table lists this clonotype with many counts. This chain joins TRBV28 and TRBJ1-5; D is ambiguous. Germline V gene data show CDR1 as MDHEN and CDR2 as SYDVKM. The V gene lost 11 bases and the J gene lost 0 bases, with 14 bases spanning the gap. The CDR3 is 14 amino acids. Here the CDR3 reads CAGSVDFSNQPQHF. DNA for the CDR3: TGTGCCGGTAGTGTGGACTTTAGCAATCAGCCCCAGCATTTT.

There are many counts of this clonotype. V and J are TRBV12-3 or TRBV12-4 and TRBJ2-2, with D uncertain. The ends were cut back, 0 bases at V and 2 bases at J, with 7 bases in the middle. This CDR3 region has 15 residues. The CDR3 loop is CASSLAGLNTGELFF. The CDR3 DNA sequence: TGTGCCAGCAGTTTAGCGGGCCTAAACACCGGGGAGCTGTTTTTT.

This clonotype was found a few times. The chain uses TRBV30 and TRBJ1-6; D is uncertain. Germline V gene lookup returns CDR1 GTSNPN and CDR2 SVGIG (reference sequence). The CDR3 consists of 15 residues. V was shortened by 3 bases and J by 8 bases, with 17 bases between the two germline ends. For the CDR3, the DNA is TGTGCCTGGAGCTCCGTCTCGGGTCGCTATTCACCCCTCCACTTT. Translated, it gives CAWSSVSGRYSPLHF.

This clonotype has just a few counts. V and J are TRBV29-1 and TRBJ2-6; unclear D gene. The CDR3 covers 14 residues. CDR1 is SQVTM and CDR2 is ANQGSEA in the germline V gene. Trimming removed 0 bases from V and 1 base from J, with 4 bases in between. This CDR3 reads CSVEDGSGANVLTF. CDR3 DNA: TGCAGCGTTGAAGACGGTTCTGGGGCCAACGTCCTGACTTTC.

This clonotype appeared many times. J is TRBJ1-1 and V is TRBV2; 8 bases agree with TRBD1. The length of the CDR3 is 15 residues. The ends lost 7 bases at V and 4 bases at J; junction bases unmatched: 11. Per germline, CDR1 SNHLY and CDR2 FYNNEI. The CDR3: CASKRMPGGSTEAFF. The CDR3 DNA sequence: TGTGCCAGCAAACGGATGCCAGGGGGCTCCACTGAAGCTTTCTTT.

This clonotype came up a few times. In DNA, the CDR3 is TGTGCCAGCACCCCGGGACGTACCCCTGGTTTGTTCACTGAAGCTTTCTTT. Translating gives CASTPGRTPGLFTEAFF. The V and J genes are TRBV2 and TRBJ1-1, with TRBD1 as a possible D gene (5 bases). The CDR3 consists of 17 residues. Trimming cost V 7 bases and J 4 bases, with 25 bases left between them. CDR1 and CDR2 from the germline V gene are SNHLY and FYNNEI.

This clonotype has a count of ten or more. J is TRBJ1-2 and V is TRBV6-6, with D perhaps matching TRBD1 (6 bases). The CDR3 extends over 14 amino acids. Per germline, CDR1 MNHNY and CDR2 SVGAGI (reference sequence). V was pared by 2 bases and J by 2 bases, with 9 bases between. The CDR3 spells CASSYGGLNYGYTF. In DNA, the CDR3 is TGTGCCAGCAGTTACGGGGGGCTAAACTATGGCTACACCTTC.